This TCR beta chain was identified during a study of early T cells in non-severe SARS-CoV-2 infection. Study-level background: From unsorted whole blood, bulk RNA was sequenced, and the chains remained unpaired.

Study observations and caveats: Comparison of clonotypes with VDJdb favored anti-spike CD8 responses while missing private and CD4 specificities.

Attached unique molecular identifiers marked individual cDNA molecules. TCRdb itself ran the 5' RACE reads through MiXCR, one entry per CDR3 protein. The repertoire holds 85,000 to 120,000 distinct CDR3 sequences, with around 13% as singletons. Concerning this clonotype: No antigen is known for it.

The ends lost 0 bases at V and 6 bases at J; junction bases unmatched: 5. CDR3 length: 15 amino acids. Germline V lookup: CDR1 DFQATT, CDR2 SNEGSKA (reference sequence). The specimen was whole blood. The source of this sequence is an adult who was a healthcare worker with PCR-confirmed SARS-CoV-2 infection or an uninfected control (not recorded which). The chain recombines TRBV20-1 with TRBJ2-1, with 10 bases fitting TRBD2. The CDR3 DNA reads TGCAGTGCTAGAGATAGAGCGGGAGGGCCCAATGAGCAGTTCTTC. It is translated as CSARDRAGGPNEQFF.